This T cell receptor beta chain appears in the sequencing data of a study of T-cell reconstitution after alpha-beta-depleted transplantation in children. Overall study findings and caveats: Where alpha-beta T cells came from about two months after transplant was reportedly several hundred expanded graft clones.

V lost 0 bases to trimming and J lost 0 bases, with 9 bases between them. Germline assignment: CDR1 SGHDT and CDR2 YYEEEE. The CDR3 sequence is 15 residues long. Only a few counts were recorded for this clonotype. The target antigen is unknown. TCRbeta library construction was performed incorporating unique molecular identifiers. TCRdb reprocessed the PCR reads with MiXCR, giving one entry per CDR3 protein. Of about a million distinct CDR3 sequences listed, around 30% are singletons. V and J are TRBV5-6 and TRBJ1-1; TRBD1 might be the D (5 bases). The starting material was PBMCs, mostly from graft donor cells, obtained 360 days after TCRalphabeta/CD19-depleted stem cell transplant. The source of this sequence is a boy younger than two who had a stem cell transplant for SCID, so the T cells may come from the graft donor. The CDR3 sequence is CASSLVGTLNTEAFF. Here the CDR3 DNA reads TGTGCCAGCAGCTTGGTGGGGACCCTGAACACTGAAGCTTTCTTT.